This T cell receptor (beta chain) comes out of a study of T cell responses to AZD1222 COVID-19 vaccine. The overall study: Investigators merged groups given second doses at roughly 4 or roughly 12 weeks. Study-level points and caveats: Seropositivity was recorded at baseline in only six AZD1222 recipients. White British ancestry dominated among donors, who included more females, and clonal diversity was possibly underestimated. Two AZD1222 administrations were followed by greater Spike-specific TCR breadth and depth.

As to this clone: The antigen is unknown.

Unmatched junction bases numbered 7, after V lost 3 bases and J lost 7 bases. CDR1 is MDHEN and CDR2 is SYDVKM in the germline V gene. This CDR3 region has 15 residues. Data came from immunoSEQ multiplex PCR; TCRdb stores just in-frame clones and leaves some out. The sample comprises roughly 150,000 clones, roughly 92% of which are singletons, and about 2.5% rests with the top ten. The TCR originated in an adult in good health. Here the sequenced sample was peripheral blood, taken on day 0 of AZD1222 vaccination. This chain links TRBV28 with TRBJ2-1; TRBD2 matches at 9 bases. For the CDR3, the DNA is TGTGCCAGCAGTTTGTCGGCGGGAGGGCCAAATGAGCAGTTCTTC. This translates into CASSLSAGGPNEQFF.